This is a list of T cell receptor beta chains from one sample in a study of blood T cell repertoires in COVID-19. The method was immunoSEQ multiplex PCR; TCRdb's version includes in-frame clones alone and lacks a portion of them. The sample holds hundreds of thousands of clones, about 89% seen once. The sample consisted of peripheral blood. These receptors all come from a woman in her 40s who had recovered from COVID-19. CDR3s include the opening cysteine and the closing phenylalanine or tryptophan. The D gene is left open where the match is weak. Clone sizes are given selectively: once, few, many, or a class where the clone is expanded.

TRBD2 | TRBJ2-3 | TRBV10-1 | - | CASSESVGGEGDTQYF | TGCGCCAGCAGTGAGTCGGTGGGGGGGGAGGGCGATACGCAGTATTTT
- | TRBJ2-5 | TRBV18 | - | CASSEGARETQYF | TGTGCCAGCTCGGAGGGGGCCCGAGAGACCCAGTACTTC
TRBD2 | TRBJ2-1 | TRBV9 | - | CASSVVSGGNNEQFF | TGTGCCAGCAGCGTAGTCAGCGGGGGAAACAATGAGCAGTTCTTC
- | TRBJ2-1 | TRBV10-1 | - | CASIQRGLGPYNEQFF | TGCGCCAGCATTCAAAGGGGACTGGGCCCCTACAATGAGCAGTTCTTC
- | TRBJ1-6 | TRBV5-4 | - | CASSFGAISSYNSPLHF | TGTGCCAGCAGCTTTGGGGCAATCAGCTCCTATAATTCACCCCTCCACTTT
TRBD1 | TRBJ1-2 | TRBV3-1/TRBV3-2 | once | CASSQWDRANYGYTF | TGTGCCAGCAGCCAATGGGACAGGGCCAACTATGGCTACACCTTC
TRBD1 | TRBJ1-2 | TRBV18 | - | CASSPTPGTGPDGYTF | TGTGCCAGCTCGCCTACCCCCGGGACAGGGCCCGACGGCTACACCTTC
- | TRBJ2-7 | TRBV7-9 | - | CASRWGSSYEQYF | TGTGCCAGCAGGTGGGGCAGCTCCTACGAGCAGTACTTC
- | TRBJ2-2 | TRBV6-5 | - | CASSYRVGVNTGELFF | TGTGCCAGCAGTTATCGTGTCGGGGTGAACACCGGGGAGCTGTTTTTT
- | TRBJ2-5 | TRBV9 | - | CASSPRLEETQYF | TGTGCCAGCAGCCCACGACTGGAAGAGACCCAGTACTTC
- | TRBJ2-7 | TRBV5-1 | once | CASSPLGAGSYEQYF | TGCGCCAGCAGCCCGCTGGGGGCAGGGAGCTACGAGCAGTACTTC
TRBD1 | TRBJ1-1 | TRBV30 | - | CAWKKSGGTEAFF | TGTGCCTGGAAGAAATCAGGGGGCACTGAAGCTTTCTTT
- | TRBJ1-5 | TRBV7-2 | few | CASSLDSLNNQPQHF | TGTGCCAGCAGCTTAGACAGCTTGAACAATCAGCCCCAGCATTTT
TRBD2 | TRBJ2-5 | TRBV9 | - | CASSESGGGETQYF | TGTGCCAGCAGCGAAAGCGGGGGGGGCGAGACCCAGTACTTC
- | TRBJ2-7 | TRBV29-1 | - | CSVDDPQAREQYF | TGCAGCGTTGATGATCCCCAGGCTCGGGAGCAGTACTTC
- | TRBJ2-7 | TRBV7-3 | - | CASSPGVGYEQYF | TGTGCCAGCAGCCCCGGGGTGGGCTACGAGCAGTACTTC